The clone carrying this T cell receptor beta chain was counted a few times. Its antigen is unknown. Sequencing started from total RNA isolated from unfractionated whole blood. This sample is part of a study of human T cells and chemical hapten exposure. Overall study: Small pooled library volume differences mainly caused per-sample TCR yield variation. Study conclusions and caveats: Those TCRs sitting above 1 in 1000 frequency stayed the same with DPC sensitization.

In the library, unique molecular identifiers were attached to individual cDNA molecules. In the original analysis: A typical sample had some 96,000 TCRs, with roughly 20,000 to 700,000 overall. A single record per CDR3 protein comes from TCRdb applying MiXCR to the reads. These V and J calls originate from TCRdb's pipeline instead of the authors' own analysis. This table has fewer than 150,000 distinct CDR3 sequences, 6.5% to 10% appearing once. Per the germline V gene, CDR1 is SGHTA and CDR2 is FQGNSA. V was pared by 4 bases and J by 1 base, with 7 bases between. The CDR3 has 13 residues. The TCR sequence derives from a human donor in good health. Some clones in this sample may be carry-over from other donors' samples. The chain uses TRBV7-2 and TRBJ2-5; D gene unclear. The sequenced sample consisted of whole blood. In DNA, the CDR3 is TGTGCCAGCAGCTCGACTTCCCAAGAGACCCAGTACTTC. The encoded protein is CASSSTSQETQYF.